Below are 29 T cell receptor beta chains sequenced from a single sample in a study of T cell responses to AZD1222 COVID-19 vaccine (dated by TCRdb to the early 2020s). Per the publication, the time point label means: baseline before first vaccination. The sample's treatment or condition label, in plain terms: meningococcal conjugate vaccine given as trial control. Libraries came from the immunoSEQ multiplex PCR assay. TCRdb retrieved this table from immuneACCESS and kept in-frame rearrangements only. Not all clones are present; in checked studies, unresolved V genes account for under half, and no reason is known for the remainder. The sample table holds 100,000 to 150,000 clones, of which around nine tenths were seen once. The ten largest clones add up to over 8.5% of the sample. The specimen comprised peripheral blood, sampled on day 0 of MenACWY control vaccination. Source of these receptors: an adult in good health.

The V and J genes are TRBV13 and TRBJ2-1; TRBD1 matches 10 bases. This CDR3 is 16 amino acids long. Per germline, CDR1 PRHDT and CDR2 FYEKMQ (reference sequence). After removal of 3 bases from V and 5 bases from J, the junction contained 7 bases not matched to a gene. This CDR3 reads CASSLQTGGLDNEQFF. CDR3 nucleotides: TGTGCCAGCAGCTTGCAGACAGGGGGCCTCGACAATGAGCAGTTCTTC. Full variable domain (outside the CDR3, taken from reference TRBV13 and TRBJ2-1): AAGVIQSPRHLIKEKRETATLKCYPIPRHDTVYWYQQGPGQDPQFLISFYEKMQSDKGSIPDRFSAQQFSDYHSELNMSSLELGDSALYFCASSLQTGGLDNEQFFGPGTRLTVL.

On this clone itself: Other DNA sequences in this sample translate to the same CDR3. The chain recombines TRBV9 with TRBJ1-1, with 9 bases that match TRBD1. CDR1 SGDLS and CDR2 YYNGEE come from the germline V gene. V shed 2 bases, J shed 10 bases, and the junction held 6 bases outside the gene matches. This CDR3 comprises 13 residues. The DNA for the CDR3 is TGTGCCAGCAGCGTGGGACAGGGCCTTGCAGCTTTCTTT. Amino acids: CASSVGQGLAAFF.

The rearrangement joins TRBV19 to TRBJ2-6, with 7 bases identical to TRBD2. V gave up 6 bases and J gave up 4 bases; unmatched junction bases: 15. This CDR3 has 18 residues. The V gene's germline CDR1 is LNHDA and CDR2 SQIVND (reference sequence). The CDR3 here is CASSQGGARGSGANVLTF. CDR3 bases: TGTGCCAGTAGCCAGGGAGGGGCTCGTGGGTCCGGGGCCAACGTCCTGACTTTC.

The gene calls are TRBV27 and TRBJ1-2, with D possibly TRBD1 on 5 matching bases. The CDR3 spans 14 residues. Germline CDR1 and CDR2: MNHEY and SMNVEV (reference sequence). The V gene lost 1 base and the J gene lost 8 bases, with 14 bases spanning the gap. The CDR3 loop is CASSLYPGSEGYTF. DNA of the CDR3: TGTGCCAGCAGTTTATATCCAGGGTCAGAAGGCTACACCTTC.

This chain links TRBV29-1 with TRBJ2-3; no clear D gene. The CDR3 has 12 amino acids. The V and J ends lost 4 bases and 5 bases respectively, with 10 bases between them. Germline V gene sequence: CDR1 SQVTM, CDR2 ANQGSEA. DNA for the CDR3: TGCAGCGTTGTTAGTGGTTTAGATACGCAGTATTTT. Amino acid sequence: CSVVSGLDTQYF.

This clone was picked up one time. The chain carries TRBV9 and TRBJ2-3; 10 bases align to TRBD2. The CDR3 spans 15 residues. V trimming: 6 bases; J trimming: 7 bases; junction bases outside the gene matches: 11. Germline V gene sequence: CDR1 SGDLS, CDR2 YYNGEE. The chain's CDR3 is CASNYEGTSANTQYF. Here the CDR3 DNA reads TGTGCCAGCAACTACGAGGGGACTAGCGCGAATACGCAGTATTTT.

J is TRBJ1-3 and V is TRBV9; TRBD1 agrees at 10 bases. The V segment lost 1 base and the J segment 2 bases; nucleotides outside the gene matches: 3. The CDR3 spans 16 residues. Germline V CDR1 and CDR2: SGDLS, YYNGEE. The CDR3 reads CASSVTDRGPGNTIYF. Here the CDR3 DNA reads TGTGCCAGCAGCGTAACCGACAGGGGGCCTGGAAACACCATATATTTT.

The CDR3 protein is CASSWRDATNEKLFF. For the CDR3, the DNA is TGTGCCAGCAGTTGGAGGGATGCAACTAATGAAAAACTGTTTTTT. The rearrangement links TRBV2 to TRBJ1-4, with D unclear. This CDR3 has 15 amino acids. V was shortened by 5 bases and J by 0 bases, with 10 bases between the two germline ends. CDR1 and CDR2 (germline): SNHLY, FYNNEI.

CDR3 in DNA: TGTGCCAGCAGCCAGGGACAGGGGACAGAGACCCAGTACTTC. This codes for CASSQGQGTETQYF. The chain is built from TRBV4-2 and TRBJ2-5, with 10 bases aligning to TRBD1. V lost 3 bases and J lost 4; bases outside the gene matches: 2. CDR1 is LGHNA, CDR2 YNFKEQ, per germline. The CDR3 covers 14 residues.

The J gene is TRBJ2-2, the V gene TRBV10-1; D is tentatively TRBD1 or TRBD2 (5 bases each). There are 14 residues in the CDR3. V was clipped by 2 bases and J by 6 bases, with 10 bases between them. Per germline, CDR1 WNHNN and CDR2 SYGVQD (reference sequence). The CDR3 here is CASSEVRGAGELFF. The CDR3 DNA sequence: TGCGCCAGCAGTGAGGTCCGGGGCGCCGGGGAGCTGTTTTTT.

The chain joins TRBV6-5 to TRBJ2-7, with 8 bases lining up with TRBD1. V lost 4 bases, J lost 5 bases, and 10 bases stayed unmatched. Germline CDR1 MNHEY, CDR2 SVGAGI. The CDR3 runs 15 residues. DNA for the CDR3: TGTGCCAGCAGTTTAACTCGGACAGGGCCGAACGAGCAGTACTTC. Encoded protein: CASSLTRTGPNEQYF.

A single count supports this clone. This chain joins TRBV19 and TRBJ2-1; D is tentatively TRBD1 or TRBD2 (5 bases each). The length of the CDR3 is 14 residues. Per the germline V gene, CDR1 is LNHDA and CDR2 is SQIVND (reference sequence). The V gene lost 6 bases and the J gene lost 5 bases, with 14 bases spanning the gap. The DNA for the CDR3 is TGTGCCAGTAGGCGGACAAGGGGAGACAATGAGCAGTTCTTC. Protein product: CASRRTRGDNEQFF.

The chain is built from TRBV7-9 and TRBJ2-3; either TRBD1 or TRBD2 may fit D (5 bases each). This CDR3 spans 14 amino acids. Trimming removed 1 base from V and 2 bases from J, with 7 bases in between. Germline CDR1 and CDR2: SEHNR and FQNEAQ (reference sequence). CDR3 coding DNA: TGTGCCAGCAGCTTAGGGGGGACCACAGATACGCAGTATTTT. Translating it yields CASSLGGTTDTQYF.

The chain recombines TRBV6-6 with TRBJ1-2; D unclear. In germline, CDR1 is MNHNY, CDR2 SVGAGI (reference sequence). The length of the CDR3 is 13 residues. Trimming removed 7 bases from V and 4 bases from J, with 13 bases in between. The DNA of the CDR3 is TGTGCCAGCAACCCCAGGATCTTCTATGGCTACACCTTC. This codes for CASNPRIFYGYTF.

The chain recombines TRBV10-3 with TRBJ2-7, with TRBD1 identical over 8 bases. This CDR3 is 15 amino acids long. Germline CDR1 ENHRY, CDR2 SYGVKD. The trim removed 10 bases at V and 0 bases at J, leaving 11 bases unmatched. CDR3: CAKPRGTGDSYEQYF. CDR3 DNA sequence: TGTGCCAAACCAAGAGGGACAGGTGACTCCTACGAGCAGTACTTC.

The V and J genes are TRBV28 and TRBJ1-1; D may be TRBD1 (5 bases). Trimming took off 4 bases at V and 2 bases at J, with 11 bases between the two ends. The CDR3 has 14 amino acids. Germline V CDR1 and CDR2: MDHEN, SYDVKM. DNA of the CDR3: TGTGCCAGCAGTTCCACCGGGGCAAACACTGAAGCTTTCTTT. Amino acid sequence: CASSSTGANTEAFF.

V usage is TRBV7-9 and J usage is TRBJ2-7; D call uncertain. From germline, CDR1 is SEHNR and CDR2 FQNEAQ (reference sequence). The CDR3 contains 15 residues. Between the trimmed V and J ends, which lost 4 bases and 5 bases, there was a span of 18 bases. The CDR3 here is CASSSLGQVSNEQYF. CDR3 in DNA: TGTGCCAGCAGCTCCTTAGGGCAGGTGAGCAACGAGCAGTACTTC.

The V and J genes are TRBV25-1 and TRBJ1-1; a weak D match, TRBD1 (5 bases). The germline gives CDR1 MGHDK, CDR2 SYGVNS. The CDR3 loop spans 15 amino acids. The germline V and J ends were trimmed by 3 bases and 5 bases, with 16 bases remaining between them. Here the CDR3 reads CASSDRDGFATEAFF. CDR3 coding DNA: TGTGCCAGCAGTGACAGGGATGGGTTCGCGACTGAAGCTTTCTTT.

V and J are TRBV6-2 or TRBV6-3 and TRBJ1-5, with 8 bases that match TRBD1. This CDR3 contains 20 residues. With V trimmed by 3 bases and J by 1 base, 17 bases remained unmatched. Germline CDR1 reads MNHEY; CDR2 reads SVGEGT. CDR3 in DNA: TGTGCCAGCAGTTATTTCGGACAGGGAGCATCTGGTAGGAGCAATCAGCCCCAGCATTTT. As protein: CASSYFGQGASGRSNQPQHF.

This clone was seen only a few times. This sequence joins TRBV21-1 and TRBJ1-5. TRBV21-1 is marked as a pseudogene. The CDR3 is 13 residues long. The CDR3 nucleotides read TGTGCCAGCAGCGGTACGGGTTGTCAGCCCCAGCATTTT. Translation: CASSGTGCQPQHF.

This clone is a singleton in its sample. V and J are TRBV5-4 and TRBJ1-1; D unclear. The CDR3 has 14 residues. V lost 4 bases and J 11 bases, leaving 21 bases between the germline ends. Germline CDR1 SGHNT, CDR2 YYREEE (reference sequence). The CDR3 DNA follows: TGTGCCAGCAGCCCCTCCAGCGCGAAGTCGGTGGCTTTCTTT. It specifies CASSPSSAKSVAFF.

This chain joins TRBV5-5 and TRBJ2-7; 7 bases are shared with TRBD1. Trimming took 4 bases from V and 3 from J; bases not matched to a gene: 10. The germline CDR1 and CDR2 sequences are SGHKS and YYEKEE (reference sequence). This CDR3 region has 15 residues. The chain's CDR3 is CASSAAGTDNYEQYF. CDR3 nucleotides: TGTGCCAGCAGCGCAGCCGGGACAGATAACTACGAGCAGTACTTC.

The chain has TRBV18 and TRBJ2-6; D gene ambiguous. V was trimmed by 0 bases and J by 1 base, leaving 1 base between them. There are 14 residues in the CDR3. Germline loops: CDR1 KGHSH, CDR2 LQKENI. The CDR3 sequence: CASSPPSGANVLTF. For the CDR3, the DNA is TGTGCCAGCTCACCACCATCTGGGGCCAACGTCCTGACTTTC.

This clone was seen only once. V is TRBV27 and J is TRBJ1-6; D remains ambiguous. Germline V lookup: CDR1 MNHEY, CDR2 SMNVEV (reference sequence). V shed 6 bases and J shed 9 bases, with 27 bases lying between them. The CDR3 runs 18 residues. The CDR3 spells CASSRRDAGSRRVSPLHF. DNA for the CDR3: TGTGCCAGCAGCCGTCGCGACGCTGGCTCCCGTCGAGTTTCACCCCTCCACTTT.

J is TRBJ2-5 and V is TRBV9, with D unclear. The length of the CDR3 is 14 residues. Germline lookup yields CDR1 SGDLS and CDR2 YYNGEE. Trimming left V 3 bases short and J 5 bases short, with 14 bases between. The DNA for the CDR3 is TGTGCCAGCAGCGGGGGTGACGGGCGGGAGACCCAGTACTTC. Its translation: CASSGGDGRETQYF.

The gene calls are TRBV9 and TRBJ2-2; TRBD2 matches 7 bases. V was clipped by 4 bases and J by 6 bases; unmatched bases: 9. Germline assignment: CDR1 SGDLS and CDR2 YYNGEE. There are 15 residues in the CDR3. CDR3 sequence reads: CASSLGGLGAGELFF. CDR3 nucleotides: TGTGCCAGCAGCCTAGGCGGACTAGGGGCCGGGGAGCTGTTTTTT.

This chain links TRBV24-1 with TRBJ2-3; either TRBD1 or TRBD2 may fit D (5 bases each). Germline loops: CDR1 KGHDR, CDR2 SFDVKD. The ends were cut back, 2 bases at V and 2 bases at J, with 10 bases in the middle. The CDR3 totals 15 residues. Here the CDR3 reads CATSDYLGATDTQYF. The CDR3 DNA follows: TGTGCCACCAGTGATTATCTCGGGGCCACAGATACGCAGTATTTT.

The DNA for the CDR3 is TGTGCCAGCAGCTTTTGGAGGACTGGGGAGGCCTCTGGGGCCAACGTCCTGACTTTC. It translates to CASSFWRTGEASGANVLTF. This sequence joins TRBV7-6 and TRBJ2-6, with D possibly TRBD2 on 6 matching bases. Germline V gene lookup returns CDR1 SGHVS and CDR2 FNYEAQ. CDR3 length equals 19 residues. V was trimmed by 3 bases and J by 0 bases, leaving 18 bases between them.

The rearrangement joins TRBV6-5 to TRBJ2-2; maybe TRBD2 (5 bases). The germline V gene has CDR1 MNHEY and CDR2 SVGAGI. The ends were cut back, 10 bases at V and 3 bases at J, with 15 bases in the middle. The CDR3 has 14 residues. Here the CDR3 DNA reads TGTGCCACTAGAGGAGGCCGGGACACCGGGGAGCTGTTTTTT. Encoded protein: CATRGGRDTGELFF.